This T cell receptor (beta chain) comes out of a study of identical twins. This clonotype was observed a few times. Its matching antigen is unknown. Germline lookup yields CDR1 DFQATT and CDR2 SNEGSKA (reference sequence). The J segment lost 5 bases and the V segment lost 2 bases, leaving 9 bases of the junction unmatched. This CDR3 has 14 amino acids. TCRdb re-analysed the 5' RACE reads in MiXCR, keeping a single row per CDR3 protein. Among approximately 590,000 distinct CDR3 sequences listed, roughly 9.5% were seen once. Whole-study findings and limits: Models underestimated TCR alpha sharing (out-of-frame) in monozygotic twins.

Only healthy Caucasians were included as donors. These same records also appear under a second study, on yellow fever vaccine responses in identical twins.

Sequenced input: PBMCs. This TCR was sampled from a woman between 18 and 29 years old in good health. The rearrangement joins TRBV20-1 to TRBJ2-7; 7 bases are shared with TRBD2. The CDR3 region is CSARIPGLLNEQYF. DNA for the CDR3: TGCAGTGCTAGAATTCCGGGACTATTAAACGAGCAGTACTTC.